This passage covers 6 T cell receptor beta chains from one sample sequenced in a study of control samples from healthy donors and cancer patients. Assay used: immunoSEQ multiplex PCR; TCRdb lists only in-frame clones, some missing. The sample contains 350,000 to 450,000 clones, 75% to 95% of which appear only once. Sample: PBMCs. These receptors came from a man in his forties with head and neck cancer.

The chain links TRBV5-4 to TRBJ2-3; D remains unclear. Trimming shortened V by 0 bases and J by 4 bases, and 9 bases separated the two germline ends. This CDR3 is 14 amino acids long. The germline V gene encodes CDR1 SGHNT and CDR2 YYREEE (reference sequence). CDR3: CASSLDHGSDTQYF. The CDR3 coding sequence is TGTGCCAGCAGCTTGGATCATGGGTCAGATACGCAGTATTTT.

This rearrangement joins TRBV11-2 to TRBJ2-5; D not certain. The germline CDR1 and CDR2 sequences are SGHAT and FQNNGV. The CDR3 length is 11 residues. Trimming cost V 4 bases and J 5 bases, with 5 bases left between them. The CDR3 sequence is CASSSSETQYF. CDR3 nucleotides: TGTGCCAGCAGCTCCTCGGAGACCCAGTACTTC.

The CDR3 is CATSRVGGAGANVLTF. As DNA, the CDR3 is TGTGCCACCAGCAGAGTTGGGGGGGCTGGGGCCAACGTCCTGACTTTC. The rearrangement joins TRBV15 to TRBJ2-6; 7 bases are shared with TRBD2. The CDR3 consists of 16 residues. The germline V gene has CDR1 LNHNV and CDR2 YYDKDF (reference sequence). The V segment lost 1 base and the J segment 2 bases; nucleotides outside the gene matches: 2.

This clone came up a few times. The rearrangement uses TRBV7-6 and TRBJ2-3; possibly TRBD2 for D (5 bases). CDR1 is SGHVS, CDR2 FNYEAQ, per germline. V was shortened by 2 bases and J by 0 bases, with 9 bases between the two germline ends. The CDR3 spans 15 residues. This chain's CDR3 is CASSLSRASTDTQYF. In DNA, the CDR3 is TGTGCCAGCAGCTTATCGAGGGCTAGCACAGATACGCAGTATTTT.

The chain couples TRBV11-1 to TRBJ1-1; D unresolved. The CDR3 loop spans 13 amino acids. Trimming cost V 5 bases and J 4 bases, with 11 bases left between them. Germline lookup yields CDR1 SGHAT and CDR2 FQDESV (reference sequence). CDR3 nucleotides: TGTGCCAGCAGCCCCTCCCAGCTCACTGAAGCTTTCTTT. It codes for CASSPSQLTEAFF.

The chain is built from TRBV19 and TRBJ1-2; 8 nucleotides agree with TRBD1. Germline assignment: CDR1 LNHDA and CDR2 SQIVND (reference sequence). The length of the CDR3 is 14 residues. V dropped 7 bases and J dropped 4; count of bases not matched to a gene: 8. CDR3 in amino acids: CASKGTGEGYGYTF. The CDR3 DNA is TGTGCCAGTAAGGGGACAGGAGAAGGCTATGGCTACACCTTC.